The clone carrying this TCR beta chain appeared many times. Germline loops: CDR1 SEHNR, CDR2 FQNEAQ (reference sequence). Deletions cut 2 bases from V and 6 bases from J, with 4 bases between. This CDR3 spans 11 amino acids. Time point specified: newly diagnosed GD, antithyroid drugs for less than 3 months. The TCR library used RNA extracted from PBMCs. A peripheral blood sample, around 8.5 milliliters in volume, was drawn into EDTA tubes. The data derive from a study of regulatory T cells in long-lasting Graves disease. To make TCR beta libraries, researchers used iRepertoire HTBI primers and Arm-PCR of CDR3 regions. TCRdb ran MiXCR on the multiplex PCR reads and lists one entry per CDR3 protein. The sample has over 450,000 distinct CDR3 sequences, approximately 12% seen once. The same specimen was also included in a second study, on T cells in Graves' hyperthyroidism and ophthalmopathy. That source adds: First-round RT-PCR of the TCR CDR3 relied on the HTBI primer set.

The input for sequencing was peripheral blood mononuclear cells (PBMCs), taken at new diagnosis, from a patient treated with antithyroid drugs. The rearrangement joins TRBV7-9 to TRBJ1-2; D unclear. The origin of this receptor is a woman in her 30s with Graves disease. For the CDR3, the DNA is TGTGCCAGCAGCTTAAGGGATGGCTACACCTTC. The encoded protein is CASSLRDGYTF.